The T cell receptor beta chain described here comes from a study of regulatory dendritic cells for organ transplantation. About the study: On day 6, the dendritic cells were exposed to LPS. Study results and limitations: The authors noted considerable between-person heterogeneity in alloreactive memory CD8+ cells. Naive CD4+ and CD8+ repertoires were highly diverse; memory CD8+ was most oligoclonal.

Note on this clone: The antigen is undetermined.

This table comes from immunoSEQ multiplex PCR, and its TCRdb copy is limited to in-frame clones, with some not included. This table holds fewer than 25,000 clones, over 75% found once. Germline assignment: CDR1 SEHNR and CDR2 FQNEAQ (reference sequence). The V gene end was trimmed by 1 base and the J gene end by 6 bases; junction bases not matched to a gene: 10. The CDR3 covers 18 residues. CFSE-labeled sorted T cells met regulatory or mature dendritic cells for over 4 days. Memory T cells were CD45RO+, naive were CD45RA+, sorted by FACS. This chain uses TRBV7-9 with TRBJ2-2, with 11 bases fitting TRBD2. Input material: naive CD4+ T cells from blood cultured with dendritic cells. Subset: CD45RA+ naive T cells. The TCR was taken from a human donor in good health. CDR3 in amino acids: CASSLGGRRLAGSGELFF. The CDR3 nucleotides are TGTGCCAGCAGCTTAGGGGGCCGGCGACTAGCGGGATCCGGGGAGCTGTTTTTT. Complete variable domain (other parts from reference TRBV7-9 and TRBJ2-2): DTGVSQNPRHKITKRGQNVTFRCDPISEHNRLYWYRQTLGQGPEFLTYFQNEAQLEKSRLLSDRFSAERPKGSFSTLEIQRTEQGDSAMYLCASSLGGRRLAGSGELFFGEGSRLTVL.